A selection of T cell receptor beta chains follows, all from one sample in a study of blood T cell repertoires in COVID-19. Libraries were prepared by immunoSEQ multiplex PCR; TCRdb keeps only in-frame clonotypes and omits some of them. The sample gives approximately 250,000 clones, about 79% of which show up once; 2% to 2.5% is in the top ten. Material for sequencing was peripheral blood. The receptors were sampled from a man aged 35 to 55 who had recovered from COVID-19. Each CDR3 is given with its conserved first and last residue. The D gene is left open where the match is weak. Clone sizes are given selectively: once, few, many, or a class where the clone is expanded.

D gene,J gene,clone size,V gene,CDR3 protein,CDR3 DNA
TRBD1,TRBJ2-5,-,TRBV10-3,CAISRQGAETQYF,TGTGCCATCAGCCGACAGGGGGCGGAGACCCAGTACTTC
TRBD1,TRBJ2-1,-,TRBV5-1,CASSLSGTGGYNEQFF,TGCGCCAGCAGCTTGTCTGGGACAGGGGGCTACAATGAGCAGTTCTTC
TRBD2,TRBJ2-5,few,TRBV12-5,CASGLGRGGSGETQYF,TGTGCTAGTGGTTTGGGACGCGGGGGGTCGGGAGAGACCCAGTACTTC
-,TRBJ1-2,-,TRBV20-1,CSASRDGYTF,TGCAGTGCAAGCCGGGATGGCTACACCTTC
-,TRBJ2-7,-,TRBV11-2,CASSLDVDRIYEQYF,TGTGCCAGCAGCTTAGATGTGGACAGAATCTACGAGCAGTACTTC
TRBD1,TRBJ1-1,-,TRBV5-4,CAAGQGAGEAFF,TGTGCCGCGGGACAGGGGGCGGGTGAAGCTTTCTTT
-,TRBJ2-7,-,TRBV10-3,CAISGLGLHEQYF,TGTGCCATCAGTGGTCTAGGATTACACGAGCAGTACTTC
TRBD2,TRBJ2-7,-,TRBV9,CASSQSTSTVYEQYF,TGTGCCAGCAGCCAATCGACTAGCACGGTTTACGAGCAGTACTTC
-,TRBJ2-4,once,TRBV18,CASSPPGGGGTAKNIQYF,TGTGCCAGCTCACCACCAGGTGGAGGAGGGACAGCCAAAAACATTCAGTACTTC
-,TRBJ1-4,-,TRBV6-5,CASSTGSTNEKLFF,TGTGCCAGCAGTACCGGGTCAACTAATGAAAAACTGTTTTTT
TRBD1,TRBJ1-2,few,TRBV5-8,CASSFSGGAIYGYTF,TGTGCCAGCAGCTTCTCAGGGGGAGCCATCTATGGCTACACCTTC
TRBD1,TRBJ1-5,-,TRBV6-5,CATHKSGGEGQPQHF,TGTGCCACACATAAATCAGGGGGCGAAGGACAGCCCCAGCATTTT
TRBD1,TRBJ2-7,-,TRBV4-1,CASSQDGPRTGGYEQYF,TGCGCCAGCAGCCAAGATGGCCCCAGGACAGGGGGTTACGAGCAGTACTTC
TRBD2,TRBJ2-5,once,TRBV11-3,CASTPGGATYQETQYF,TGTGCCAGCACCCCGGGGGGGGCTACATACCAAGAGACCCAGTACTTC
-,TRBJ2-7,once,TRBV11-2,CASSFTYEQYF,TGTGCCAGCAGCTTTACCTACGAGCAGTACTTC
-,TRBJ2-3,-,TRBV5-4,CASSSAGAGTQYF,TGTGCCAGCAGCTCTGCGGGGGCGGGTACGCAGTATTTT
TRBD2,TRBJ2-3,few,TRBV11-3,CASSSTSRATDTQYF,TGTGCCAGCAGCTCGACTAGCAGGGCGACAGATACGCAGTATTTT
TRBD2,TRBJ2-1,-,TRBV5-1,CASSFGTSGRRIGSEQFF,TGCGCCAGCAGCTTCGGGACTAGCGGGAGGCGGATCGGTTCCGAGCAGTTCTTC
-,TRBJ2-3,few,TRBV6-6,CASSSPDLAGGDTQYF,TGTGCCAGCAGTTCCCCCGACCTTGCTGGCGGGGATACGCAGTATTTT
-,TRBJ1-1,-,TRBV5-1,CASSSRDSGNTEAFF,TGCGCCAGCAGCTCGCGGGACTCCGGAAACACTGAAGCTTTCTTT
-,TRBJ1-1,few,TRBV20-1,CSASSLAGLTEAFF,TGCAGTGCTAGTAGTCTCGCAGGGCTTACTGAAGCTTTCTTT
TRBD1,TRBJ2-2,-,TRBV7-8,CASSLRGPTGELFF,TGTGCCAGCAGCTTAAGGGGGCCCACCGGGGAGCTGTTTTTT
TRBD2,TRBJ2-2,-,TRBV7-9,CASSPRASGGADTGELFF,TGTGCCAGCAGCCCCCGGGCTAGCGGGGGGGCAGACACCGGGGAGCTGTTTTTT
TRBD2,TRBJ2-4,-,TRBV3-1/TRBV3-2,CASSQGLAGGWAKNIQYF,TGTGCCAGCAGCCAAGGACTAGCGGGAGGGTGGGCCAAAAACATTCAGTACTTC
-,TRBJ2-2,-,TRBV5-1,CASSSAARNTGELFF,TGCGCCAGCAGCTCCGCGGCCCGGAACACCGGGGAGCTGTTTTTT
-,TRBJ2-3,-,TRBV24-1,CATSSIGDTQYF,TGTGCCACCAGTAGCATCGGAGATACGCAGTATTTT
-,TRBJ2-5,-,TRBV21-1,CASSKSCLYGTLTHETQYF,TGTGCCAGCAGCAAAAGTTGTTTGTACGGGACACTCACGCACGAGACCCAGTACTTC